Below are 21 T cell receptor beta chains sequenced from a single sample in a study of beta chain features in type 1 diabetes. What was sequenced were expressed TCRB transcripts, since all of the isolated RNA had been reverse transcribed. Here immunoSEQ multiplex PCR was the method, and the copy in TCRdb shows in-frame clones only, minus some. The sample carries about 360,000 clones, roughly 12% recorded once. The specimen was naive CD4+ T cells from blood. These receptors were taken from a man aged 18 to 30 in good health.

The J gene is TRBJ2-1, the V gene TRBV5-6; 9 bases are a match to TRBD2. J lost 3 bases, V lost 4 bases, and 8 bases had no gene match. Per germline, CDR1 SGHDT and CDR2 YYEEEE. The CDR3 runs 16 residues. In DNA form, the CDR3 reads TGTGCCAGCAGCGCCTTGGGACTAGCTAACTACAATGAGCAGTTCTTC. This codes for CASSALGLANYNEQFF.

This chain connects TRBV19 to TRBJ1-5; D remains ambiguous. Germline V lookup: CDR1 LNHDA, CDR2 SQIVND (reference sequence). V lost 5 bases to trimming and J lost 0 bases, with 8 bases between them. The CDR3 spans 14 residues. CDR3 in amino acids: CASSLRNSNQPQHF. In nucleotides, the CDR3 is TGTGCCAGTAGTCTGCGGAATAGCAATCAGCCCCAGCATTTT.

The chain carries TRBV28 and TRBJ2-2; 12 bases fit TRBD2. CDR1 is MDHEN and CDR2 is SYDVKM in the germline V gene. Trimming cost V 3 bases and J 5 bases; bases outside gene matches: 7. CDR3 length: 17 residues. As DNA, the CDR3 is TGTGCCAGCAGTTTCTGGACTAGCGGGGCCGGTACCGGGGAGCTGTTTTTT. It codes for CASSFWTSGAGTGELFF.

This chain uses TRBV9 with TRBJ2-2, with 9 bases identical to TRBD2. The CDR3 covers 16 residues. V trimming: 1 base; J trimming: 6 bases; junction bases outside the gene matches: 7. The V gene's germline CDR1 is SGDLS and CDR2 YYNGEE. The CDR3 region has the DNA TGTGCCAGCAGCGTATCGGCTAGCGGGGATGCCGGGGAGCTGTTTTTT. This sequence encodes CASSVSASGDAGELFF.

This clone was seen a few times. For the CDR3, the DNA is TGTGCCGTTGGGGGCCCACCATACAATGAGCAGTTCTTC. Amino acids: CAVGGPPYNEQFF. The chain joins TRBV28 to TRBJ2-1, with a tentative D call TRBD1 (6 bases). Germline V lookup: CDR1 MDHEN, CDR2 SYDVKM. The CDR3 consists of 13 residues. V lost 11 bases to trimming and J lost 4 bases, with 15 bases between them.

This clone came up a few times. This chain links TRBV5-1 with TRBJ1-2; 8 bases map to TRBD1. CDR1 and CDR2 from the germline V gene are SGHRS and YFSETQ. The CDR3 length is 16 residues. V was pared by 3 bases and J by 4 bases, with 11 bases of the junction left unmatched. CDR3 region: CASSYSASDRVYGYTF. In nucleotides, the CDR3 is TGCGCCAGCAGCTACTCAGCCTCGGACAGGGTCTATGGCTACACCTTC.

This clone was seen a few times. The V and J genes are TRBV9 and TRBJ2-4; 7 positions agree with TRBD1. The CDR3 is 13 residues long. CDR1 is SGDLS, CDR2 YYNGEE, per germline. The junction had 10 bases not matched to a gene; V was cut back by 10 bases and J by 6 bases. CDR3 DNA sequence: TGTGCCTCCTCGACAGGGTCGGGAAACATTCAGTACTTC. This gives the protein CASSTGSGNIQYF.

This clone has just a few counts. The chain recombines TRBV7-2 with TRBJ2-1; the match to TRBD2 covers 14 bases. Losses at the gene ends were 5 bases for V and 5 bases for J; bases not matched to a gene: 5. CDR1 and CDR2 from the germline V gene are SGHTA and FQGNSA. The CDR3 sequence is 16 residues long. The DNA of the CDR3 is TGTGCCAGCAGCCCCATGGGACTAGCGGGGGACAATGAGCAGTTCTTC. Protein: CASSPMGLAGDNEQFF.

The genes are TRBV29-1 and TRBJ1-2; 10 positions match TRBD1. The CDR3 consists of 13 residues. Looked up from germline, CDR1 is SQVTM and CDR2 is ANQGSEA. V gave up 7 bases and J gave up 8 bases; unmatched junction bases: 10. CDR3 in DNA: TGCAGCGCCGGACAGGGGGGATGGAAAGGCTACACCTTC. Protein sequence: CSAGQGGWKGYTF.

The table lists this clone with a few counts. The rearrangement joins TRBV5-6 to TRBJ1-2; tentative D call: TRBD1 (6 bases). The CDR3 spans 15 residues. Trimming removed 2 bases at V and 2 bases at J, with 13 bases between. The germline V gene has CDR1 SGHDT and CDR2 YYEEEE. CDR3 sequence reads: CASSFLQQGNYGYTF. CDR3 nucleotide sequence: TGTGCCAGCAGCTTCTTGCAACAGGGAAACTATGGCTACACCTTC. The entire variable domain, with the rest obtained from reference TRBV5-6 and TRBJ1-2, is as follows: DAGVTQSPTHLIKTRGQQVTLRCSPKSGHDTVSWYQQALGQGPQFIFQYYEEEERQRGNFPDRFSGHQFPNYSSELNVNALLLGDSALYLCASSFLQQGNYGYTFGSGTRLTVV.

The CDR3 nucleotides are TGTGCCTGGACAGGGCTACAGACAAACATTCAGTACTTC. Translating it yields CAWTGLQTNIQYF. The V and J genes are TRBV30 and TRBJ2-4; perhaps TRBD1 as D (5 bases). The CDR3 runs to 13 residues. CDR1 is GTSNPN, CDR2 SVGIG, per germline (reference sequence). With 4 bases removed from V and 6 bases from J, the gap between germline ends came to 13 bases.

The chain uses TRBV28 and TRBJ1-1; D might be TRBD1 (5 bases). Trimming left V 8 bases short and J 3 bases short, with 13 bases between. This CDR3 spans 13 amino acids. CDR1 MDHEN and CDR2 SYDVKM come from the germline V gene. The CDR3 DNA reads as TGTGCCAGCCACAATCGACAGTACACTGAAGCTTTCTTT. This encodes CASHNRQYTEAFF.

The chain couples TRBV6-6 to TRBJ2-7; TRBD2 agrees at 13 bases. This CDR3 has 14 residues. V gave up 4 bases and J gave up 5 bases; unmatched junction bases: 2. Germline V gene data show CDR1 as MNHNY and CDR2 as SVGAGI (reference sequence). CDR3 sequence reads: CASSSTSGRNEQYF. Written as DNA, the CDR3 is TGTGCCAGCAGTTCGACTAGCGGGAGGAACGAGCAGTACTTC.

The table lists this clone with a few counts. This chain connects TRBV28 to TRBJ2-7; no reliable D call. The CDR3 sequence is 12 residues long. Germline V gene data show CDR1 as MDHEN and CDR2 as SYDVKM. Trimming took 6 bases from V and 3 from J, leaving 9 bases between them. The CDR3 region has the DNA TGTGCCAGCAGGCGGCTAGGCTACGAGCAGTACTTC. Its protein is CASRRLGYEQYF.

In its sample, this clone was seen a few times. The CDR3 reads CAWRGLAGSDTQYF. The DNA of the CDR3 is TGTGCCTGGCGAGGACTAGCGGGATCAGATACGCAGTATTTT. The rearrangement uses TRBV30 and TRBJ2-3; 12 positions match TRBD2. The CDR3 covers 14 residues. Trimming took 5 bases from V and 4 from J; bases not matched to a gene: 4. Per germline, CDR1 GTSNPN and CDR2 SVGIG (reference sequence).

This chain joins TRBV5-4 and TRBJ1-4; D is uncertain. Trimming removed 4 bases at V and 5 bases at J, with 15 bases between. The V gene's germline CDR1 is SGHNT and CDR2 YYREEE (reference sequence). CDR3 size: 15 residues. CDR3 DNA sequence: TGTGCCAGCAGCACGCGGGCTGGGGTCAATGAAAAACTGTTTTTT. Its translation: CASSTRAGVNEKLFF.

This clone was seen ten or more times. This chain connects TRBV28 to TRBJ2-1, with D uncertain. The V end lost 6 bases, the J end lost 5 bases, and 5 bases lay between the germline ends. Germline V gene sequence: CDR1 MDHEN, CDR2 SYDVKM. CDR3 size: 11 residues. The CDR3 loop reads CASRSDNEQFF. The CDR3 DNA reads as TGTGCCAGCAGATCCGACAATGAGCAGTTCTTC.

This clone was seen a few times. In DNA, the CDR3 is TGCAGTGCGAAGGGGCACGAGCAGTACTTC. Its protein is CSAKGHEQYF. The chain couples TRBV20-1 to TRBJ2-7, with a possible D match to TRBD1 (5 bases). V was trimmed by 6 bases and J by 5 bases, leaving 8 bases between them. Germline CDR1 reads DFQATT; CDR2 reads SNEGSKA (reference sequence). This CDR3 spans 10 amino acids.

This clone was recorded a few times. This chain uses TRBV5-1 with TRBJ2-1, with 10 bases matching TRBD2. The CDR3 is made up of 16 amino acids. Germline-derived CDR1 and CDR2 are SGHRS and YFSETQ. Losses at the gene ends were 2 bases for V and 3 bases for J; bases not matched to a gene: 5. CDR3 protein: CASSFSSGGGYNEQFF. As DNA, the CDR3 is TGCGCCAGCAGCTTTTCCAGCGGGGGGGGCTACAATGAGCAGTTCTTC.

The CDR3 sequence is CSVHLGGDEKLFF. In DNA, the CDR3 is TGCAGCGTTCACTTAGGGGGAGATGAAAAACTGTTTTTT. V and J are TRBV29-1 and TRBJ1-4; perhaps TRBD1 as D (6 bases). V lost 5 bases, J lost 6 bases, and 13 bases lay in between. Per the germline V gene, CDR1 is SQVTM and CDR2 is ANQGSEA. CDR3 length: 13 amino acids.

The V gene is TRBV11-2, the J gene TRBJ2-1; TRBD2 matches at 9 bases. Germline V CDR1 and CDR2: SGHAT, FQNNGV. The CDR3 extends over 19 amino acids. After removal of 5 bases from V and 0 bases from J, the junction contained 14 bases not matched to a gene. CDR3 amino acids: CASSLRLGGRASSYNEQFF. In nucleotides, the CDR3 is TGTGCCAGCAGCCTACGACTTGGCGGGAGGGCCAGCTCCTACAATGAGCAGTTCTTC.